This T cell receptor beta chain was sequenced in a study of T cell responses to AZD1222 COVID-19 vaccine. Study findings and constraints: Seropositive AZD1222 recipients at baseline numbered only five or six. Across the whole spike, CD4 TCRs peaked at regions 160-218 and 743-854. The study sampled repertoires only after the peak T cell response. Donors in the cohort were predominantly white British and more often female, and clonal diversity was possibly underestimated.

Per germline, CDR1 SGHVS and CDR2 FQNEAQ. V shed 0 bases, J shed 4 bases, and the junction held 2 bases outside the gene matches. The CDR3 runs to 17 residues. In regard to this clone: Antigen unknown.

TCRdb's table, derived via immunoSEQ multiplex PCR, lists solely in-frame clones and lacks some. The data show approximately 110,000 clones, approximately 90% seen once. This sequence originates from an adult in good health. This specimen consisted of peripheral blood, obtained on day 0 of AZD1222 vaccination. The chain joins TRBV7-8 to TRBJ2-1; TRBD2 agrees at 14 bases. The CDR3 DNA reads TGTGCCAGCAGCTTAGCGGGACTAGCGGGGGCATACAATGAGCAGTTCTTC. Amino acid sequence: CASSLAGLAGAYNEQFF.